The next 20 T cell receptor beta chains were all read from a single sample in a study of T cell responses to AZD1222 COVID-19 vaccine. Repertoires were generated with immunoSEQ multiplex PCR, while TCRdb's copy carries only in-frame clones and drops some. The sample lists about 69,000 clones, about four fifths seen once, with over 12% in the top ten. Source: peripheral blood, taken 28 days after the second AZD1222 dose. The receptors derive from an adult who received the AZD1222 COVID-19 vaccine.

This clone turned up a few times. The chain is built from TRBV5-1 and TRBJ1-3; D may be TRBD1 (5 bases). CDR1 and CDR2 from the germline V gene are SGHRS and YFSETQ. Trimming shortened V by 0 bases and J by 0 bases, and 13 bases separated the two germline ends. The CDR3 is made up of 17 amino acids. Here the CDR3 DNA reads TGCGCCAGCAGCTTGGCTTACGGGGGTAGCTCTGGAAACACCATATATTTT. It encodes CASSLAYGGSSGNTIYF.

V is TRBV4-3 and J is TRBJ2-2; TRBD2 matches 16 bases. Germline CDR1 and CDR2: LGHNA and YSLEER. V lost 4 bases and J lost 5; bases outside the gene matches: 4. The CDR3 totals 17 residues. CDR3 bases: TGCGCCAGCAGCCCGGGACTAGCGGGGGGGAGTACCGGGGAGCTGTTTTTT. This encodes CASSPGLAGGSTGELFF.

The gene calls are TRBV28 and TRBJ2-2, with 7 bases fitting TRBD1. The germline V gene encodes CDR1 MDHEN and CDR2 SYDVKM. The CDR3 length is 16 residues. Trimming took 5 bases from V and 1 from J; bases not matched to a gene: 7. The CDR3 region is CASSRTGDLNTGELFF. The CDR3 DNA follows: TGTGCCAGCAGTAGAACAGGGGATCTGAACACCGGGGAGCTGTTTTTT. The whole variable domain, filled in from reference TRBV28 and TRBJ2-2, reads DVKVTQSSRYLVKRTGEKVFLECVQDMDHENMFWYRQDPGLGLRLIYFSYDVKMKEKGDIPEGYSVSREKKERFSLILESASTNQTSMYLCASSRTGDLNTGELFFGEGSRLTVL.

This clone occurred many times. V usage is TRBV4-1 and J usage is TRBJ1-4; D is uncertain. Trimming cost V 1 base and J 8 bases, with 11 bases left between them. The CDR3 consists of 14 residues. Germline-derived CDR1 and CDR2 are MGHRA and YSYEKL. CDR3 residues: CASSQVGSGEKLFF. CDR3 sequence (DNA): TGCGCCAGCAGCCAAGTAGGGTCAGGCGAAAAACTGTTTTTT.

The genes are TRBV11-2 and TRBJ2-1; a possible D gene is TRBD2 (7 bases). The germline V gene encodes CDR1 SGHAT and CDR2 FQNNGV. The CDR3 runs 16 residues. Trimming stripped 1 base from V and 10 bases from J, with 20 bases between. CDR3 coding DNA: TGTGCCAGCAGCTTAGCTGGGGGGGCCCGTTTAAAAGAGCAGTTCTTC. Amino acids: CASSLAGGARLKEQFF.

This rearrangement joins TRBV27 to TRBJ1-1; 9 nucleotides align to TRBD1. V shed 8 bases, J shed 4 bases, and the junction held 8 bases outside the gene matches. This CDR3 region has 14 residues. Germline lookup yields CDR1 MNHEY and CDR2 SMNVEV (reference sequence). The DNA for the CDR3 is TGTGCCAGCTTTCGGACAGGGGCACTCACTGAAGCTTTCTTT. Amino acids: CASFRTGALTEAFF.

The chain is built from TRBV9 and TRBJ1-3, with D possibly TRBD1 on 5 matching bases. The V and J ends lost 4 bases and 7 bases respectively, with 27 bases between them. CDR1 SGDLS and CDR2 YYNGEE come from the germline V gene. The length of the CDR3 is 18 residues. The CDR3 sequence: CASSSSVVGGGRDNTIYF. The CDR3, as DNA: TGTGCCAGCAGCTCTAGCGTAGTCGGTGGTGGCAGGGACAACACCATATATTTT.

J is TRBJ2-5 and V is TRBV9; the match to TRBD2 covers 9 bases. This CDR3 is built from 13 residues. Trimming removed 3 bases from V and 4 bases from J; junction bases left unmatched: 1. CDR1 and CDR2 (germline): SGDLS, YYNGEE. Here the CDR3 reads CASSEAGGETQYF. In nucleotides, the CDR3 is TGTGCCAGCAGCGAAGCGGGGGGAGAGACCCAGTACTTC.

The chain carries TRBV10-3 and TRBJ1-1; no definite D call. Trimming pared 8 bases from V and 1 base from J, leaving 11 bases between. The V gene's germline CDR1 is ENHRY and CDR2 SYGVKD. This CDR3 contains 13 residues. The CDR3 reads CAIAKAPNTEAFF. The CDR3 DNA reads TGTGCCATCGCAAAGGCCCCGAACACTGAAGCTTTCTTT.

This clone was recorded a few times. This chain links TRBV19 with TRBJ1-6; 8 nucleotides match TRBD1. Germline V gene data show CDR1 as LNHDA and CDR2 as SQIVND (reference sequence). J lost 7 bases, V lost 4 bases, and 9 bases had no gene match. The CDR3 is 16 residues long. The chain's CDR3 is CASSKPTGAENSPLHF. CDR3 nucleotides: TGTGCCAGTAGTAAACCGACAGGGGCGGAAAATTCACCCCTCCACTTT.

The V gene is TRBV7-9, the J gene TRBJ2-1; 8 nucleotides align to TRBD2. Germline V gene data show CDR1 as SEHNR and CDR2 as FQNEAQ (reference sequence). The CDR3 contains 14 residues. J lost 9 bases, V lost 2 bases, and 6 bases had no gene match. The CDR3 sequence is CASSLPGGAGEQFF. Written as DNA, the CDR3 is TGTGCCAGCAGCTTACCCGGGGGGGCAGGTGAGCAGTTCTTC.

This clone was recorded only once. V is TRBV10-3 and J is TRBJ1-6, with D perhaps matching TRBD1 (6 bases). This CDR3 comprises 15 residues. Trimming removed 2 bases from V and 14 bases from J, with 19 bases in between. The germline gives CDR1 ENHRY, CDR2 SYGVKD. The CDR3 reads CAISETTGVLETLHF. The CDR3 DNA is TGTGCCATCAGTGAGACGACAGGAGTCCTAGAGACCCTCCACTTT.

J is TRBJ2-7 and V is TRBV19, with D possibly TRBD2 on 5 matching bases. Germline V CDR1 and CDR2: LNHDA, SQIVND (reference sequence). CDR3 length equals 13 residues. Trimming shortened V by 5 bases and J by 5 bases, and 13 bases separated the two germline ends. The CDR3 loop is CASSVNPGNEQYF. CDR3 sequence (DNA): TGTGCCAGTAGTGTGAACCCGGGGAACGAGCAGTACTTC.

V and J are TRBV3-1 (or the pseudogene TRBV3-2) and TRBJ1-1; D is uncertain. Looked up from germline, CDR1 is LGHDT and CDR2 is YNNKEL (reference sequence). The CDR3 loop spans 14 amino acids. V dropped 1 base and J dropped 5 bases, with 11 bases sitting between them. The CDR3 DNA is TGTGCCAGCAGCCAAGGGGAAGGTTGGACTGAAGCTTTCTTT. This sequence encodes CASSQGEGWTEAFF.

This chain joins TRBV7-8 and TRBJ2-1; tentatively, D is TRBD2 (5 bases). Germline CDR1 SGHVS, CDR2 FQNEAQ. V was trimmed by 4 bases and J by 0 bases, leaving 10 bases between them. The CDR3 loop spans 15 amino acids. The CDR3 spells CASSSAVYSYNEQFF. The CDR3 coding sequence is TGTGCCAGCAGCTCAGCGGTATACTCCTACAATGAGCAGTTCTTC.

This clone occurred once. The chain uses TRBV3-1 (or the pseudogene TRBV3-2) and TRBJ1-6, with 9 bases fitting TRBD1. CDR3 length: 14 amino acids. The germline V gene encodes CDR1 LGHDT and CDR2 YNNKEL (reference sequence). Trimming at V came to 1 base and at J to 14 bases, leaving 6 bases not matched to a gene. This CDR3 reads CASSQGTGEAALHF. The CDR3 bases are TGTGCCAGCAGCCAAGGGACAGGGGAAGCGGCCCTCCACTTT.

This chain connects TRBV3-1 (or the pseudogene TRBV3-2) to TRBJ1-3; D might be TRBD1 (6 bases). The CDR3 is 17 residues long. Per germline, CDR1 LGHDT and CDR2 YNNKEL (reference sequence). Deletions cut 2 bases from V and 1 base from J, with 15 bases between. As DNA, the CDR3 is TGTGCCAGCAGCCAACTCCCCCTGGGGGCTTCTGGAAACACCATATATTTT. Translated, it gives CASSQLPLGASGNTIYF.

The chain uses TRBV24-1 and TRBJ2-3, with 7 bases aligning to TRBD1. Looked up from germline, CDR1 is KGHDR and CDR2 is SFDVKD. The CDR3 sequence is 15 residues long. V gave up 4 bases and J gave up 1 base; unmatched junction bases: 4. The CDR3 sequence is CATSDLTGGTDTQYF. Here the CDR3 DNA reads TGTGCCACCAGTGACCTTACAGGGGGCACAGATACGCAGTATTTT.

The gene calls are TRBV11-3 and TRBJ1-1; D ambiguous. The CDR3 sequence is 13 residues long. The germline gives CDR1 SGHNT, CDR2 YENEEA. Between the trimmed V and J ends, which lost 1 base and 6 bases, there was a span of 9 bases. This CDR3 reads CASSLGAAAEAFF. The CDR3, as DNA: TGTGCCAGCAGCTTAGGGGCGGCGGCTGAAGCTTTCTTT.

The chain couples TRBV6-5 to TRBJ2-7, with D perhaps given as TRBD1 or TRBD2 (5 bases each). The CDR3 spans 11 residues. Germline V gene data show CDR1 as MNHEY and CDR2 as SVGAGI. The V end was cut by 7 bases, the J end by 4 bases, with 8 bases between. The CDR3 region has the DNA TGTGCCAGCACCTGGGGGTACGAGCAGTACTTC. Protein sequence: CASTWGYEQYF.